Presented here are 12 T cell receptor beta chains from one specimen sequenced in a study of shared clonotypes between healthy human individuals. Here immunoSEQ multiplex PCR was the method, and the copy in TCRdb shows in-frame clones only, minus some. Here the sample spans 500,000 to 700,000 clones, approximately 95% being singletons. Positive CCR7 selection of CD45RO-negative cells yielded the naive CD8 cells, and terminally differentiated effector memory CD45RA+ cells were excluded. Source material: naive CD8+ T cells sorted from blood. Receptors were obtained from a woman in her twenties or thirties in good health.

This clone has a single count. This chain connects TRBV5-1 to TRBJ1-5; 10 nucleotides line up with TRBD1. CDR1 and CDR2 from the germline V gene are SGHRS and YFSETQ. Losses at the gene ends were 3 bases for V and 5 bases for J; bases not matched to a gene: 11. This CDR3 has 17 amino acids. As DNA, the CDR3 is TGCGCCAGCAGCTCTGGACGATGGGGGACAGGGGATCAGCCCCAGCATTTT. This codes for CASSSGRWGTGDQPQHF. Full variable domain (remainder filled in from reference TRBV5-1 and TRBJ1-5): KAGVTQTPRYLIKTRGQQVTLSCSPISGHRSVSWYQQTPGQGLQFLFEYFSETQRNKGNFPGRFSGRQFSNSRSEMNVSTLELGDSALYLCASSSGRWGTGDQPQHFGDGTRLSIL.

The gene calls are TRBV10-2 and TRBJ2-7, with D unresolved. This CDR3 region has 14 residues. Germline CDR1 is WSHSY and CDR2 is SAAADI. V lost 4 bases and J 3 bases, leaving 13 bases between the germline ends. CDR3 sequence: CASSVVSGVYEQYF. In DNA, the CDR3 is TGCGCCAGCAGTGTAGTGTCTGGAGTCTACGAGCAGTACTTC.

The V gene is TRBV15, the J gene TRBJ1-4; 11 nucleotides align to TRBD1. The CDR3 is made up of 15 amino acids. Germline V gives CDR1 LNHNV, CDR2 YYDKDF (reference sequence). The V gene end was trimmed by 5 bases and the J gene end by 8 bases; junction bases not matched to a gene: 7. The CDR3 loop is CATSPGTGGEEKLFF. The CDR3 coding sequence is TGTGCCACCAGCCCTGGGACAGGGGGGGAAGAAAAACTGTTTTTT.

The chain couples TRBV2 to TRBJ1-1; D not resolved. The CDR3 contains 14 residues. Germline V lookup: CDR1 SNHLY, CDR2 FYNNEI. Trimming pared 7 bases from V and 0 bases from J, leaving 12 bases between. This CDR3 is CASMPTGMNTEAFF. In nucleotides, the CDR3 is TGTGCCAGCATGCCCACGGGGATGAACACTGAAGCTTTCTTT.

The V gene is TRBV5-4, the J gene TRBJ1-5; 9 bases line up with TRBD1. The CDR3 runs to 16 residues. J was trimmed by 6 bases and V by 1 base; bases with no gene match: 8. Germline V lookup: CDR1 SGHNT, CDR2 YYREEE (reference sequence). The CDR3 nucleotides are TGTGCCAGCAGCTTGTGGCCAACAGGGGGCGGTCAGCCCCAGCATTTT. It is translated as CASSLWPTGGGQPQHF.

This clone appeared once. Other DNA sequences in this specimen translate into the identical CDR3. This chain uses TRBV5-1 with TRBJ2-7; 8 positions match TRBD2. The CDR3 spans 15 residues. The V segment lost 0 bases and the J segment 3 bases; nucleotides outside the gene matches: 5. Germline V lookup: CDR1 SGHRS, CDR2 YFSETQ. For the CDR3, the DNA is TGCGCCAGCAGCTTGGGAGGACTAGCTGACTACGAGCAGTACTTC. It yields the protein CASSLGGLADYEQYF.

The chain has TRBV11-3 and TRBJ1-5, with 7 bases that match TRBD1. The CDR3 consists of 15 residues. J lost 7 bases, V lost 2 bases, and 8 bases had no gene match. Germline V gene lookup returns CDR1 SGHNT and CDR2 YENEEA. The CDR3 sequence is CASSLLDRVGQPQHF. The CDR3 nucleotides are TGTGCCAGCAGCTTACTTGACAGGGTGGGACAGCCCCAGCATTTT.

This clone occurred once. The chain links TRBV6-6 to TRBJ2-7, with a possible D match to TRBD1 (6 bases). The CDR3 spans 16 residues. The germline gives CDR1 MNHNY, CDR2 SVGAGI (reference sequence). V lost 0 bases to trimming and J lost 1 base, with 13 bases between them. The DNA of the CDR3 is TGTGCCAGCAGTTACTCGATTGGGGACACATCCTACGAGCAGTACTTC. It codes for CASSYSIGDTSYEQYF.

As for this clone: Other DNA sequences from this sample encode an identical CDR3 as well. This chain links TRBV27 with TRBJ2-7; 8 bases fit TRBD1. This CDR3 is built from 13 residues. V was pared by 4 bases and J by 4 bases, with 3 bases of the junction left unmatched. Germline CDR1 and CDR2: MNHEY and SMNVEV (reference sequence). CDR3: CASSWGTGYEQYF. In nucleotides, the CDR3 is TGTGCCAGCAGTTGGGGGACAGGATACGAGCAGTACTTC.

The genes are TRBV6-1 and TRBJ2-3; TRBD2 agrees at 7 bases. Germline loops: CDR1 MNHNS, CDR2 SASEGT. V gave up 4 bases and J gave up 3 bases; unmatched junction bases: 7. The CDR3 consists of 15 residues. The CDR3 DNA reads TGTGCCAGCAGTGCGGTGGTGCGGGGGACAGATACGCAGTATTTT. Translated, it gives CASSAVVRGTDTQYF.

The rearrangement links TRBV5-4 to TRBJ2-2; TRBD2 is a possible D gene (6 bases). Germline V lookup: CDR1 SGHNT, CDR2 YYREEE (reference sequence). There are 16 residues in the CDR3. V shed 5 bases and J shed 4 bases, with 18 bases lying between them. The CDR3 DNA follows: TGTGCCAGCAGATTTGGGGATAAGGGAGGCACCGGGGAGCTGTTTTTT. Residues: CASRFGDKGGTGELFF.

The CDR3 loop reads CASSYSTGDYNEQFF. In DNA form, the CDR3 reads TGTGCCAGCAGTTACTCGACAGGCGATTACAATGAGCAGTTCTTC. The J gene is TRBJ2-1, the V gene TRBV6-5; a possible D gene is TRBD1 (6 bases). Trimming left V 0 bases short and J 4 bases short, with 10 bases between. The CDR3 is 15 amino acids. The germline gives CDR1 MNHEY, CDR2 SVGAGI.